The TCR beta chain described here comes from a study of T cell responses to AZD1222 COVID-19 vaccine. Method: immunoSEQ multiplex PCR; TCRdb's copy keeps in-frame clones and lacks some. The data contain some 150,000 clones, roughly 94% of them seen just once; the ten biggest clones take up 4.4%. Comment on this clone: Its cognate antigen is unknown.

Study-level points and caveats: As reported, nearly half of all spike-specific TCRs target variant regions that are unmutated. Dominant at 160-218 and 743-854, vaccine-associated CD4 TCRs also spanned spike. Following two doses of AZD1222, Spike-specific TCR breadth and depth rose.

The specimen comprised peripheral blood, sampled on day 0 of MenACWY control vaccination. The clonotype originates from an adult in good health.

The CDR3 nucleotides are TGTGCCAGTAGTATAGTAGGGGTTACGTACAATGAGCAGTTCTTC. This encodes CASSIVGVTYNEQFF. The chain combines TRBV19 with TRBJ2-1; perhaps TRBD1 as D (5 bases). V was cut by 1 base and J by 4 bases, with 11 bases left in between. The CDR3 totals 15 residues. Germline V lookup: CDR1 LNHDA, CDR2 SQIVND (reference sequence).